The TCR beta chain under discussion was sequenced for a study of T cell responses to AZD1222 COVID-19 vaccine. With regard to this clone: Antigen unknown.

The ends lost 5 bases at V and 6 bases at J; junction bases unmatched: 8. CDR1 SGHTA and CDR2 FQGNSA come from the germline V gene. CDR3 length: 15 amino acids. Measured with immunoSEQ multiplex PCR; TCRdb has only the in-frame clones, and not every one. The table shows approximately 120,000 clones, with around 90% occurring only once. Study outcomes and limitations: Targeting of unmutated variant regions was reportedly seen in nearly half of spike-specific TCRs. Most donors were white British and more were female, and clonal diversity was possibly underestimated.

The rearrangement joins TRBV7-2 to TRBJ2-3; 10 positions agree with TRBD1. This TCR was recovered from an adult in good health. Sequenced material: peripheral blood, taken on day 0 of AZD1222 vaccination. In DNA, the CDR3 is TGTGCCAGCAGCCTGGGACAGGGGCAGGGCGATACGCAGTATTTT. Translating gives CASSLGQGQGDTQYF.